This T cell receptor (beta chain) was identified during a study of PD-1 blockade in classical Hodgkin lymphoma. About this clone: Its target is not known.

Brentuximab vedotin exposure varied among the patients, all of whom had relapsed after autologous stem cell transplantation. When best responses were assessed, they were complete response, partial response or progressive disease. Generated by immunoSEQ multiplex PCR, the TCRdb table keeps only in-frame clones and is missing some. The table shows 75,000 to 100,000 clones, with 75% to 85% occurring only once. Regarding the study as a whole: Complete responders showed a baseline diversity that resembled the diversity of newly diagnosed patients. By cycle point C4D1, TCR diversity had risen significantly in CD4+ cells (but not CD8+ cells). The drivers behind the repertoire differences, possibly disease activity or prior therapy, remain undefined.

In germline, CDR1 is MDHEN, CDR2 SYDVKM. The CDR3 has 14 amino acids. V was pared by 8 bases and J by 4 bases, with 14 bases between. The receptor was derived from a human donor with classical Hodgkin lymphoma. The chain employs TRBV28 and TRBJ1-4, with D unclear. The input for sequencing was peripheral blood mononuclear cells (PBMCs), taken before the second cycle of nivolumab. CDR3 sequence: CASGLTLGNEKLFF. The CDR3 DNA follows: TGTGCCAGCGGACTGACCCTCGGTAATGAAAAACTGTTTTTT.